One T cell receptor (beta chain) is described in this entry. These data belong to a study of PD-L1 blockade in urothelial cancer. The wider study: Patients' atezolizumab regimen, 1,200 mg intravenously every 3 weeks, began in the mid-2010s. Earlier, patients had received 0 to 3 chemotherapy regimens.

The assay was immunoSEQ multiplex PCR, and TCRdb's table has in-frame clones only and misses some. The sample lists 30,000 to 45,000 clones, 75% to 95% occurring once. The CDR3 consists of 16 residues. Germline V gives CDR1 SGHRS, CDR2 YFSETQ. Trimming took 4 bases from V and 4 from J, leaving 20 bases between them. This TCR derives from a man between 65 and 79 years old with urothelial cancer. Sequencing used PBMCs, obtained around atezolizumab (anti-PD-L1) treatment. The genes are TRBV5-1 and TRBJ1-1, with D possibly being TRBD1 (6 bases). The CDR3 bases are TGCGCCAGCAGCCCCGGGACACCCGGCGGTGGCACTGAAGCTTTCTTT. Translating gives CASSPGTPGGGTEAFF.